One T cell receptor beta chain is described in this entry. Its antigen is as yet unknown. Other DNA sequences from this sample encode an identical CDR3 as well. With 60 Vbeta and 13 Jbeta primers, the PCR was carried out. Only in-frame clones appear in the TCRdb table, and some are missing; sequencing was by immunoSEQ multiplex PCR. Seen here are about 150,000 clones, 60% to 85% observed once, and the top ten hold roughly 6.8%. The sample is drawn from a study of cytomegalovirus exposure and HLA in healthy donors. Overall study: Previous work identified roughly 110 million unique TCR beta sequences from about 200 million T cells.

The study, taken as a whole, reports: High sensitivity and specificity were reportedly achieved when the classifier diagnosed cytomegalovirus status. With further analysis later on, most CMV-associated TCR beta chains appeared HLA-restricted. The listing of roughly 160 TCR beta chains classed them as cytomegalovirus-associated.

The CDR3 totals 14 residues. The ends lost 3 bases at V and 5 bases at J; junction bases unmatched: 2. Per the germline V gene, CDR1 is KGHSH and CDR2 is LQKENI. The source material was PBMCs. The rearrangement links TRBV18 to TRBJ1-1; 11 nucleotides match TRBD1. The receptor's source is a man aged 50-59 years in good health and CMV-seropositive. The CDR3 nucleotides are TGTGCCAGCTCACCCGGGACAGGGGGGACTGAAGCTTTCTTT. Its protein is CASSPGTGGTEAFF.